This TCR beta chain was recorded in a study of CD8 T cells in ankylosing spondylitis. Germline V gives CDR1 DFQATT, CDR2 SNEGSKA (reference sequence). This CDR3 contains 11 residues. V lost 6 bases and J 2 bases, leaving 5 bases between the germline ends. TCRdb ran MiXCR on the 5' RACE reads and lists one entry per CDR3 protein. This sample has under 200,000 distinct CDR3 sequences, with more than 9% found just once. The genes are TRBV20-1 and TRBJ1-3, with D hard to call. Input material: blood, either unsorted or a sorted T cell fraction (not recorded which). This sequence was found in a male donor with ankylosing spondylitis or in good health (not recorded which). The CDR3 spells CSAQTGNTIYF. CDR3 bases: TGCAGTGCACAGACTGGAAACACCATATATTTT.